Listed below are T cell receptor beta chains from one sample, sequenced in a study of blood T cell repertoires in COVID-19. Method: immunoSEQ multiplex PCR; TCRdb's copy keeps in-frame clones and lacks some. This table holds roughly 260,000 clones, 70% to 85% found once. Sample: peripheral blood. Every receptor here comes from a woman between 40 and 55 years old with active or convalescent COVID-19. The CDR3 runs from the conserved cysteine through the conserved F or W. The order of the fields is clone size, J gene, D gene, V gene, CDR3 DNA, CDR3 protein. D genes are given only for firm matches. Where a row states a size, it is once, few, many or the class of an expanded clone; other rows omit it.

few	TRBJ1-3	.	TRBV6-1	TGTGCCAGCAGTGACGACCGGGGGTTCTCTGGAAACACCATATATTTT	CASSDDRGFSGNTIYF
few	TRBJ1-2	TRBD1	TRBV30	TGTGCCAGAAGACAGGGGGCAAACTATGGCTACACCTTC	CARRQGANYGYTF
.	TRBJ2-5	.	TRBV18	TGTGCCAGCTCACCTCTAACCACGGGGACCCAGTACTTC	CASSPLTTGTQYF
.	TRBJ2-5	TRBD1	TRBV18	TGTGCCAGCTCTCTCTGGGGACAGAGTGAAGAGACCCAGTACTTC	CASSLWGQSEETQYF
.	TRBJ2-3	.	TRBV5-6	TGTGCCAGCAGCAGCATGGTGCAGGAAACAGATACGCAGTATTTT	CASSSMVQETDTQYF
.	TRBJ2-3	.	TRBV30	TGTGCGGCAGGCCTGAGTACGCAGTATTTT	CAAGLSTQYF
many	TRBJ2-5	TRBD2	TRBV5-6	TGTGCCAGCAGCTTAAAGAGGGGACTAGCGGAGGAGACCCAGTACTTC	CASSLKRGLAEETQYF
.	TRBJ1-1	.	TRBV27	TGTGCCAGCAGTTTATTTACCCTAGGGGGATCCACTGAAGCTTTCTTT	CASSLFTLGGSTEAFF
.	TRBJ2-5	TRBD2	TRBV2	TGTGCCAGCAGTCTAGGGACTAGCGGGGGTGAGACCCAGTACTTC	CASSLGTSGGETQYF
.	TRBJ2-3	TRBD2	TRBV15	TGTGCCAGCAGCCGGGGGGGGCCGACAGATACGCAGTATTTT	CASSRGGPTDTQYF
.	TRBJ2-4	.	TRBV30	TGTGCCTGGAGTGGAGTTCGGGCCAAAAACATTCAGTACTTC	CAWSGVRAKNIQYF
.	TRBJ2-3	TRBD2	TRBV9	TGTGCCAGCAGCCTTGGGACTAGCGGGGGGGCAGCAGATACGCAGTATTTT	CASSLGTSGGAADTQYF
.	TRBJ2-2	TRBD1	TRBV28	TGTGCCAGCGGACCTCCGGGACAGGGACAGGGGGGGTTCACCGGGGAGCTGTTTTTT	CASGPPGQGQGGFTGELFF
once	TRBJ2-5	.	TRBV11-2	TGTGCCAGCAGCTCGAGGGCGTACCAAGAGACCCAGTACTTC	CASSSRAYQETQYF
.	TRBJ2-3	TRBD1	TRBV5-1	TGCGCCAGCAGCTTGACAGGGGGTTCAGATACGCAGTATTTT	CASSLTGGSDTQYF
few	TRBJ2-7	.	TRBV19	TGTGCCAGTAGTCGGCACAGTTCCTACGAGCAGTACTTC	CASSRHSSYEQYF
.	TRBJ2-3	TRBD2	TRBV5-1	TGCGCCAGCAGCCCCGAATTAGCGGGGCCCACAGATACGCAGTATTTT	CASSPELAGPTDTQYF
.	TRBJ2-3	TRBD2	TRBV14	TGTGCCAGCAGCACTCTACGGGGGGGGACAGATACGCAGTATTTT	CASSTLRGGTDTQYF
.	TRBJ1-5	TRBD1	TRBV19	TGTGCCAGTAGTATAGCCGGACCGCCAGGGGGCCGGGATCAGCCCCAGCATTTT	CASSIAGPPGGRDQPQHF
.	TRBJ2-5	.	TRBV18	TGTGCCAGCTCACTTACTAGCCCTGGAACGTCGGTGACCCAGTACTTC	CASSLTSPGTSVTQYF
once	TRBJ1-3	.	TRBV3-1/TRBV3-2	TGTGCCAGCAGCCAAGACTCCCCTAACGGAAACACCATATATTTT	CASSQDSPNGNTIYF
few	TRBJ1-5	.	TRBV4-1	TGCGCCAGCAGCCAAGCAGGGGTTACTCAGCCCCAGCATTTT	CASSQAGVTQPQHF
.	TRBJ1-6	.	TRBV5-1	TGCGCCAGCAGCCTGGCGGGTCTCTCACCCCTCCACTTT	CASSLAGLSPLHF
.	TRBJ1-4	.	TRBV19	TGTGCCAGTAGTACCATGGGTAGCCGAGAAAAACTGTTTTTT	CASSTMGSREKLFF
.	TRBJ1-2	.	TRBV10-2	TGCGCCAGCAGTGCGGGACCCCGGGAGGATGGCTACACCTTC	CASSAGPREDGYTF
.	TRBJ2-1	.	TRBV7-6	TGTGCCAGCAGCTTACGCGGCACAAGCTCCTACAATGAGCAGTTCTTC	CASSLRGTSSYNEQFF
.	TRBJ2-1	.	TRBV2	TGTGCCAGCAGTGAGAGGAGGGAGCAGTTCTTC	CASSERREQFF
.	TRBJ2-7	.	TRBV29-1	TGCAGCGCCATACGGGCGGGAAGCTACGAGCAGTACTTC	CSAIRAGSYEQYF
.	TRBJ1-5	.	TRBV7-6	TGTGCCAGCAGCTTAGCGGCAGGGGATGGTCAGCCCCAGCATTTT	CASSLAAGDGQPQHF
.	TRBJ1-1	.	TRBV12-3/TRBV12-4	TGTGCCAGCAGTTCCAGGGTGACTGAAGCTTTCTTT	CASSSRVTEAFF
.	TRBJ2-5	TRBD1	TRBV9	TGTGCCAGCAGCGCAGACAGGGGTCCGGAGACCCAGTACTTC	CASSADRGPETQYF
.	TRBJ1-2	.	TRBV6-5	TGTGCCATCCATCCGGAGGGGAGCTATGGCTACACCTTC	CAIHPEGSYGYTF
.	TRBJ1-1	TRBD1	TRBV28	TGTGCCAGCAGCCCCCCTACAGGGGGCTGGGGGGGGACTGAAGCTTTCTTT	CASSPPTGGWGGTEAFF
.	TRBJ1-5	TRBD1	TRBV30	TGTGCCTGCCGGACAGGGCTGAGCAATCAGCCCCAGCATTTT	CACRTGLSNQPQHF
.	TRBJ1-2	TRBD1	TRBV3-1/TRBV3-2	TGTGCCAGCAGCTTGGGACAGGCTAACTATGGCTACACCTTC	CASSLGQANYGYTF